Listed here are 3 T cell receptor beta chains from one sample, sequenced in a study of CD8+ T cells in alopecia areata. Indicated treatment: oral pan-JAK inhibitor, 5-10 mg twice daily. Investigators isolated RNA and reverse transcribed it into cDNA to act as the sequencing template. TCRdb's copy holds only in-frame clones and misses some; the assay was immunoSEQ multiplex PCR. The sample records about 180,000 clones, 58% being singletons. The sample was CD4+ T cells sorted from blood, taken between weeks 55 and 70, from a patient treated with tofacitinib. These receptors were taken from a human donor with alopecia areata.

Only a few counts were recorded for this clone. The V gene is TRBV5-6, the J gene TRBJ1-3; D not resolved. Trimming took off 4 bases at V and 7 bases at J, with 12 bases between the two ends. The CDR3 consists of 13 residues. Germline V gene sequence: CDR1 SGHDT, CDR2 YYEEEE. The CDR3 DNA is TGTGCCAGCAGCCTTGCGGCGGTCAACACCATATATTTT. Translation: CASSLAAVNTIYF.

The chain recombines TRBV5-1 with TRBJ2-3; D uncertain. Germline CDR1 SGHRS, CDR2 YFSETQ. The germline V and J ends were trimmed by 0 bases and 4 bases, with 9 bases remaining between them. The CDR3 totals 14 residues. The CDR3 bases are TGCGCCAGCAGCTTGGGGGAAGCATCAGATACGCAGTATTTT. Encoded protein: CASSLGEASDTQYF.

V is TRBV5-1 and J is TRBJ2-7; 12 bases fit TRBD2. The CDR3 consists of 17 residues. The trim removed 1 base at V and 2 bases at J, leaving 7 bases unmatched. Germline V gene sequence: CDR1 SGHRS, CDR2 YFSETQ. Here the CDR3 reads CASSLQMTSGGTYEQYF. The CDR3 DNA reads TGCGCCAGCAGCTTGCAAATGACTAGCGGGGGAACCTACGAGCAGTACTTC. The whole variable domain, filled in from reference TRBV5-1 and TRBJ2-7, reads KAGVTQTPRYLIKTRGQQVTLSCSPISGHRSVSWYQQTPGQGLQFLFEYFSETQRNKGNFPGRFSGRQFSNSRSEMNVSTLELGDSALYLCASSLQMTSGGTYEQYFGPGTRLTVT.